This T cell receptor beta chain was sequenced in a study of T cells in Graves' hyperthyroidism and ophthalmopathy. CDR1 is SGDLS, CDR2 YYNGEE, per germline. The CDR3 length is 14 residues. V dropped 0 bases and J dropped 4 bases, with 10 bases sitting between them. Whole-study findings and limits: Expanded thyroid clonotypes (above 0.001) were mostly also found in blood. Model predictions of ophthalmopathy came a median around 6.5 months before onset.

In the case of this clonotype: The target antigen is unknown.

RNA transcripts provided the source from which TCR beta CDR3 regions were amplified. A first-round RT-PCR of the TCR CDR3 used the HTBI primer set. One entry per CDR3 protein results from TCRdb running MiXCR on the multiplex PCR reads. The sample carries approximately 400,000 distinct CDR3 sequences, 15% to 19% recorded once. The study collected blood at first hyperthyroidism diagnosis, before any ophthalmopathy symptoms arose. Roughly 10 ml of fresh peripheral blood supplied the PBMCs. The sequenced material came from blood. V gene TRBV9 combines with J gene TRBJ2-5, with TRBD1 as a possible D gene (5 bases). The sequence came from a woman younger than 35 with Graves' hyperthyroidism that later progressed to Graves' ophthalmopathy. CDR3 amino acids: CASSVVDQGETQYF. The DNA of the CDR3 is TGTGCCAGCAGCGTAGTGGACCAGGGAGAGACCCAGTACTTC.